These 9 T cell receptor beta chains came from one sample sequenced in a study of cytomegalovirus exposure and HLA in healthy donors. The study ran its PCR with 60 Vbeta and 13 Jbeta primers. Profiling relied on immunoSEQ multiplex PCR, and the TCRdb table lists in-frame clones only, not all of them. The table has nearly 200,000 clones, about four fifths seen once. Sequenced: PBMCs. All receptors derive from a boy aged 2 to 9 in good health and CMV-seronegative.

The V gene is TRBV5-5, the J gene TRBJ1-2; D not resolved. CDR1 and CDR2 from the germline V gene are SGHKS and YYEKEE (reference sequence). Trimming removed 1 base from V and 1 base from J, with 8 bases in between. The CDR3 has 14 residues. The CDR3 loop reads CASSLYQDNYGYTF. The CDR3 DNA follows: TGTGCCAGCAGCTTGTATCAGGATAACTATGGCTACACCTTC. Looking up the rest from reference TRBV5-5 and TRBJ1-2 gives the full variable domain: DAGVTQSPTHLIKTRGQQVTLRCSPISGHKSVSWYQQVLGQGPQFIFQYYEKEERGRGNFPDRFSARQFPNYSSELNVNALLLGDSALYLCASSLYQDNYGYTFGSGTRLTVV.

This clone is a singleton in its sample. V usage is TRBV7-7 and J usage is TRBJ2-1; 8 bases map to TRBD2. The CDR3 spans 13 residues. CDR1 is SSHAT and CDR2 is FNYEAQ in the germline V gene (reference sequence). CDR3: CASSGVSWGEQFF. The CDR3 coding sequence is TGTGCTAGTAGCGGGGTTTCTTGGGGCGAGCAGTTCTTC.

V and J are TRBV15 and TRBJ2-1, with a possible D match to TRBD2 (6 bases). The CDR3 runs to 16 residues. Trimming pared 5 bases from V and 1 base from J, leaving 15 bases between. Germline V gene lookup returns CDR1 LNHNV and CDR2 YYDKDF (reference sequence). The DNA for the CDR3 is TGTGCCACCAGCGGCGATACTAGCCCTTCCTACAATGAGCAGTTCTTC. Protein sequence: CATSGDTSPSYNEQFF.

This sequence joins TRBV4-1 and TRBJ2-7; 11 bases are shared with TRBD2. Germline values: CDR1 MGHRA, CDR2 YSYEKL. The CDR3 totals 16 residues. The J segment lost 4 bases and the V segment lost 3 bases, leaving 8 bases of the junction unmatched. CDR3 residues: CASSQGGLADTYEQYF. For the CDR3, the DNA is TGCGCCAGCAGCCAGGGGGGACTAGCGGATACTTACGAGCAGTACTTC.

The chain carries TRBV7-8 and TRBJ2-5; 9 positions match TRBD2. Unmatched junction bases numbered 9, after V lost 5 bases and J lost 5 bases. Looked up from germline, CDR1 is SGHVS and CDR2 is FQNEAQ. CDR3 length: 15 amino acids. The CDR3 protein is CASSRGGVRRETQYF. The CDR3 DNA reads TGTGCCAGCAGCCGCGGGGGGGTCCGCAGGGAGACCCAGTACTTC.

This clone was seen only a few times. The junction differs from germline at one of its ends, possibly a read error. Written as DNA, the CDR3 is TGCGCCAGCAGCTTGAGGGGGGGCCCAATCAGCACCGATACGCAGTATTTT. Its protein is CASSLRGGPISTDTQYF. The chain uses TRBV5-1 and TRBJ2-3; possibly TRBD2 for D (7 bases). The germline V gene has CDR1 SGHRS and CDR2 YFSETQ. The CDR3 is 17 residues long.

This clone has only one observation. The chain combines TRBV7-9 with TRBJ2-5, with 9 nucleotides matching TRBD1. The CDR3 loop spans 16 amino acids. Per germline, CDR1 SEHNR and CDR2 FQNEAQ (reference sequence). Losses at the gene ends were 1 base for V and 2 bases for J; bases not matched to a gene: 5. For the CDR3, the DNA is TGTGCCAGCAGCTTAGTAGGGACAGGGACTCAAGAGACCCAGTACTTC. Protein product: CASSLVGTGTQETQYF. The full variable domain, its missing parts supplied by reference TRBV7-9 and TRBJ2-5, is DTGVSQNPRHKITKRGQNVTFRCDPISEHNRLYWYRQTLGQGPEFLTYFQNEAQLEKSRLLSDRFSAERPKGSFSTLEIQRTEQGDSAMYLCASSLVGTGTQETQYFGPGTRLLVL.

The chain carries TRBV5-6 and TRBJ2-7, with D perhaps matching TRBD2 (8 bases). V gave up 4 bases and J gave up 3 bases, with 17 bases separating them. The CDR3 extends over 15 amino acids. Germline V gives CDR1 SGHDT, CDR2 YYEEEE. In nucleotides, the CDR3 is TGTGCCAGCAGCGCGGGGGGACAGACCTTCTACGAGCAGTACTTC. It is translated as CASSAGGQTFYEQYF.

This chain joins TRBV9 and TRBJ1-3; D is uncertain. The CDR3 has 17 amino acids. From germline, CDR1 is SGDLS and CDR2 YYNGEE. Trimming shortened V by 4 bases and J by 0 bases, and 17 bases separated the two germline ends. The CDR3 DNA reads TGTGCCAGCAGCCCAACCGTGTCCAGTCGCTCTGGAAACACCATATATTTT. The encoded protein is CASSPTVSSRSGNTIYF.